The T cell receptor beta chain described here comes from a study of blood T cell repertoires in COVID-19. Profiling relied on immunoSEQ multiplex PCR, and the TCRdb table lists in-frame clones only, not all of them. The table has roughly 220,000 clones, roughly 90% seen once. The V and J ends lost 5 bases and 3 bases, in that order; junction bases with no gene match: 4. This CDR3 region has 15 residues. Germline V gene sequence: CDR1 SGHTA, CDR2 FQGNSA. The clonotype originates from a woman aged 40-49 years with acute COVID-19. The chain carries TRBV7-2 and TRBJ2-1, with TRBD1 matching 10 bases. The sequencing sample was made of PBMCs or T cells enriched from blood (not recorded which). The CDR3 sequence is CASSGDRGSYNEQFF. CDR3 DNA sequence: TGTGCCAGCAGCGGGGACAGGGGAAGCTACAATGAGCAGTTCTTC.